The clone carrying this T cell receptor (beta chain) was seen at least ten times. The data originate from a study of molecular identifiers for immune sequencing clone quantification. TCRdb passed the PCR reads through MiXCR, listing each CDR3 protein once. The repertoire holds about 500,000 distinct CDR3 sequences, with approximately 25% as singletons. Germline V lookup: CDR1 MDHEN, CDR2 SYDVKM. There are 16 residues in the CDR3. The V and J ends lost 6 bases and 10 bases, in that order; junction bases with no gene match: 11. Libraries used roughly 18,000 to 1,100,000 sorted naive CD8 T cells and 10%, 30% or 50% RNA input.

V usage is TRBV28 and J usage is TRBJ2-3; 15 nucleotides match TRBD2. The sample taken for sequencing was naive CD8+ T cells from blood, with Jurkat cell RNA spiked in. As to subset: FACS-sorted CD8+CD4-CCR7+CD45RA+ naive T cells. The receptor was derived from a human donor in good health. Some libraries in this study had Jurkat cell RNA spiked in. DNA of the CDR3: TGTGCCAGCAGCCACCCCCGGACTAGCGGGAGGGCTGCGCAGTATTTT. As protein: CASSHPRTSGRAAQYF.